This paragraph covers one T cell receptor (beta chain) sequence. Within the 2 weeks before study entry, each person in the exposed group met a COVID-19 case. The sample is drawn from a study of blood T cell repertoires in COVID-19. Study summary: PBMCs, B-cell-depleted T cells, or T cells provided the cDNA or gDNA that made up the material.

The assay was immunoSEQ multiplex PCR, and TCRdb's table has in-frame clones only and misses some. The table lists a few hundred thousand clones, around 92% of them singletons. This CDR3 has 14 residues. V was clipped by 0 bases and J by 5 bases, with 6 bases between them. In germline, CDR1 is SGDLS, CDR2 YYNGEE. The rearrangement uses TRBV9 and TRBJ1-6; D remains unclear. The sequenced sample was PBMCs or T cells enriched from blood (not recorded which). This clonotype originated in a woman between 50 and 59 years old who had been exposed to COVID-19. Here the CDR3 DNA reads TGTGCCAGCAGCGTAGTAACAGATAATTCACCCCTCCACTTT. It specifies CASSVVTDNSPLHF.